A selection of T cell receptor beta chains follows, all from one sample in a study of STAT5B mutations in CD4+ large granular lymphocyte leukemia. Sequencing was performed with immunoSEQ multiplex PCR; in TCRdb, only in-frame clones are kept and a portion is missing. Here the sample spans fewer than 40,000 clones, roughly 91% being singletons. The sequenced material came from CD4+ T cells from blood buffy coats. These receptors were taken from a human donor in good health. The conserved cysteine and the conserved F or W are not part of the CDR3 here. The order of the fields is V gene, J gene, CDR3 protein.

TRBV18	TRBJ1-5	ASSPLGTNQPQH
TRBV5-1	TRBJ2-1	ASSLRTGGNEQF
TRBV28	TRBJ2-7	ASTRGSRPYEQY
TRBV5-8	TRBJ2-7	ASRYRDSIYEQY
TRBV5-1	TRBJ2-1	ASTEDRGNIEQF
TRBV6-6	TRBJ2-5	ASSSGTSGKETQY
TRBV5-8	TRBJ2-7	ASSSPRDGVVPYEQY
TRBV28	TRBJ2-3	ASSLESTDTQY
TRBV7-2	TRBJ2-7	ASSSGLAGGAYEQY
TRBV10-2	TRBJ2-5	ASSEAIAEGETQY
TRBV19	TRBJ1-1	ASSSRTGRGEAF
TRBV5-1	TRBJ1-6	ASSPTGGSNNSPLH
TRBV19	TRBJ1-1	ASSIPGAGEAG
TRBV28	TRBJ1-5	ASSVHQPQH
TRBV5-6	TRBJ1-1	ASSSWGTDTEAF
TRBV7-2	TRBJ1-5	ASSPQNGNQPQH
TRBV28	TRBJ1-5	ASSFLSGGNQPQH
TRBV30	TRBJ1-6	AWSEGGNSPLH
TRBV7-9	TRBJ2-2	ASSSITGTGELF
TRBV11-2	TRBJ1-2	ASSQGQGYGYT
TRBV30	TRBJ2-7	AWTLGSYEQY
TRBV6-1	TRBJ2-3	AIQASGRDTQY
TRBV30	TRBJ1-2	AWSGGQGVNYGYT
TRBV27	TRBJ1-6	ASSLDVYSPLH
TRBV7-9	TRBJ1-1	ASSLGGGTEAF
TRBV11-3	TRBJ2-7	ASSSRATGPHEQY
TRBV18	TRBJ1-2	ASSPFTGQGASNYGYT
TRBV10-1	TRBJ2-3	ASSESSGYYTQY
TRBV27	TRBJ2-3	ASSWGTSGSRGTDTQY
TRBV9	TRBJ2-7	ASSVGGSSTYEQY
TRBV11-2	TRBJ2-5	ASSPSTQETQY
TRBV30	TRBJ2-5	AWSPGGGQETQY
TRBV7-9	TRBJ2-5	ASSLAGRQETQY
TRBV11-2	TRBJ1-3	ASSLRSSGNTIY
TRBV4-1	TRBJ1-1	ASSQGTGEKAF
TRBV28	TRBJ2-5	ASSLDSQETQY
TRBV15	TRBJ2-7	ATSRDRGNYEQY
TRBV5-1	TRBJ2-3	ASSSSTGTDTQY
TRBV7-9	TRBJ1-2	ASSSQWGQIYGYT
TRBV28	TRBJ1-3	ASSLVGAGNTIY
TRBV2	TRBJ1-1	ASSTGTVPEAF